This passage covers 5 T cell receptor beta chains from one sample sequenced in a study of response to subunit inactivated influenza vaccine. TCRdb itself ran the RT-PCR reads through MiXCR, one entry per CDR3 protein. The sample includes approximately 530,000 distinct CDR3 sequences, around 13% of them seen just once. Material: PBMCs from blood, obtained roughly 48 days after vaccination. Source of these receptors: a man aged 45-60 years who received an inactivated influenza vaccine.

The chain carries TRBV5-1 and TRBJ2-1, with 10 bases fitting TRBD1. The CDR3 runs 16 residues. Germline CDR1 reads SGHRS; CDR2 reads YFSETQ. V trimming: 3 bases; J trimming: 5 bases; junction bases outside the gene matches: 8. CDR3 sequence reads: CASSSGRQGANNEQFF. The CDR3 DNA is TGCGCCAGCAGCTCGGGAAGACAGGGGGCGAACAATGAGCAGTTCTTC.

The chain employs TRBV20-1 and TRBJ1-5; TRBD1 is a possible D gene (5 bases). This CDR3 comprises 16 residues. V gave up 0 bases and J gave up 8 bases, with 20 bases separating them. CDR1 is DFQATT and CDR2 is SNEGSKA in the germline V gene (reference sequence). The DNA for the CDR3 is TGCAGTGCTAGAGACCCCTCGGGACTCTACGCTGAGCCCCAGCATTTT. It translates to CSARDPSGLYAEPQHF.

The sample holds many counts of this clonotype. V usage is TRBV25-1 and J usage is TRBJ2-1, with 7 bases identical to TRBD2. V shed 5 bases, J shed 3 bases, and the junction held 10 bases outside the gene matches. Germline CDR1 MGHDK, CDR2 SYGVNS. This CDR3 has 16 residues. DNA for the CDR3: TGTGCCAGCAGTTCCACCCTTCGGGACTACTACAATGAGCAGTTCTTC. It yields the protein CASSSTLRDYYNEQFF.

This clonotype showed up many times. This chain connects TRBV9 to TRBJ2-1, with 8 bases that match TRBD1. The CDR3 extends over 14 amino acids. V lost 4 bases, J lost 8 bases, and 8 bases stayed unmatched. From germline, CDR1 is SGDLS and CDR2 YYNGEE. The CDR3 DNA follows: TGTGCCAGCAGCCCGAGGACAGGGTTGGATGAGCAGTTCTTC. Translating gives CASSPRTGLDEQFF.

The rearrangement links TRBV6-5 to TRBJ2-7; no clear D. The V end was cut by 2 bases, the J end by 5 bases, with 10 bases between. Per germline, CDR1 MNHEY and CDR2 SVGAGI. The CDR3 loop spans 13 amino acids. The CDR3 DNA follows: TGTGCCAGCAGTTACCCCCAGGCTAACGAGCAGTACTTC. Its protein is CASSYPQANEQYF.